Following are 23 T cell receptor beta chains from one sample sequenced in a study of T cells in tuberculosis. The time point denotes: new active TB diagnosis, blood taken before or within 7 days of starting treatment. Some clones are missing from TCRdb's copy, which holds only in-frame ones; the method was immunoSEQ multiplex PCR. The data contain about 22,000 clones, about 85% of them singletons. The specimen comprised PBMCs, sampled at tuberculosis diagnosis. The receptor set was obtained from an adult with tuberculosis.

The chain couples TRBV7-3 to TRBJ2-7; 8 bases align to TRBD1. Germline V CDR1 and CDR2: SGHTA, FQGTGA. The CDR3 is 16 amino acids. With 5 bases clipped from V and 4 bases from J, the junction kept 13 bases outside the gene matches. The CDR3: CASSPTGGTGLYEQYF. CDR3 in DNA: TGTGCCAGCAGCCCGACCGGAGGGACAGGACTTTACGAGCAGTACTTC. The whole variable domain, remainder taken from reference TRBV7-3 and TRBJ2-7, is GAGVSQTPSNKVTEKGKYVELRCDPISGHTALYWYRQSLGQGPEFLIYFQGTGAADDSGLPNDRFFAVRPEGSVSTLKIQRTERGDSAVYLCASSPTGGTGLYEQYFGPGTRLTVT.

V gene TRBV28 combines with J gene TRBJ2-3; D gene unclear. The germline V gene encodes CDR1 MDHEN and CDR2 SYDVKM. The CDR3 sequence is 12 residues long. V lost 9 bases to trimming and J lost 1 base, with 8 bases between them. This chain's CDR3 is CASREGTDTQYF. CDR3 nucleotide sequence: TGTGCCAGTCGCGAGGGCACAGATACGCAGTATTTT.

This clone was detected only once. The J gene is TRBJ2-1, the V gene TRBV30, with D maybe TRBD2 (6 bases). V was clipped by 1 base and J by 0 bases, with 10 bases between them. Germline-derived CDR1 and CDR2 are GTSNPN and SVGIG (reference sequence). The CDR3 consists of 15 residues. CDR3: CAWSGPGSSYNEQFF. The DNA of the CDR3 is TGTGCCTGGAGTGGACCCGGGAGCTCCTACAATGAGCAGTTCTTC.

V gene TRBV5-4 combines with J gene TRBJ2-7; no definite D call. The germline V gene encodes CDR1 SGHNT and CDR2 YYREEE (reference sequence). This CDR3 contains 14 residues. The V and J ends lost 4 bases and 2 bases respectively, with 13 bases between them. As DNA, the CDR3 is TGTGCCAGCAGCGACGGCGGCTTAGCCTACGAGCAGTACTTC. Translating it yields CASSDGGLAYEQYF.

The V call is TRBV28, the J call TRBJ2-7, with TRBD1 matching 9 bases. Germline V lookup: CDR1 MDHEN, CDR2 SYDVKM. CDR3 length equals 12 residues. V lost 5 bases, J lost 9 bases, and 5 bases stayed unmatched. DNA of the CDR3: TGTGCCAGCAGTCTCCGACAGGGGGTGCAGTACTTC. It translates to CASSLRQGVQYF.

The chain uses TRBV27 and TRBJ1-1, with D unresolved. Trimming removed 3 bases from V and 4 bases from J, with 9 bases in between. There are 13 residues in the CDR3. Germline V gene data show CDR1 as MNHEY and CDR2 as SMNVEV (reference sequence). The CDR3 DNA reads TGTGCCAGCAGTTTCGCCGGAGGCACTGAAGCTTTCTTT. Its protein product is CASSFAGGTEAFF.

DNA of the CDR3: TGTGCCATCCAAAGCGCGAGCCCAAGGAACACCGGGGAGCTGTTTTTT. It yields the protein CAIQSASPRNTGELFF. The rearrangement joins TRBV10-3 to TRBJ2-2, with unresolved D. V lost 8 bases and J lost 1, with 17 bases in between. Germline values: CDR1 ENHRY, CDR2 SYGVKD. The length of the CDR3 is 16 residues.

The chain couples TRBV2 to TRBJ2-1, with 10 bases fitting TRBD2. Germline values: CDR1 SNHLY, CDR2 FYNNEI. CDR3 length: 15 amino acids. The J segment lost 6 bases and the V segment lost 5 bases, leaving 7 bases of the junction unmatched. CDR3 sequence: CASSQSGGAFNEQFF. The CDR3 nucleotides are TGTGCCAGCAGTCAGAGCGGGGGGGCCTTCAATGAGCAGTTCTTC.

This clone was seen just once. In DNA form, the CDR3 reads TGTGCCAGCAATCAGGGTCCTAATCAGCCCCAGCATTTT. This sequence encodes CASNQGPNQPQHF. The chain carries TRBV28 and TRBJ1-5; D is perhaps TRBD1 (5 bases). This CDR3 has 13 residues. Trimming pared 7 bases from V and 4 bases from J, leaving 11 bases between. Germline CDR1 MDHEN, CDR2 SYDVKM.

This sequence joins TRBV4-3 and TRBJ2-4; D remains ambiguous. Germline V gives CDR1 LGHNA, CDR2 YSLEER. The CDR3 runs to 15 residues. Trimming left V 4 bases short and J 0 bases short, with 10 bases between. The CDR3 protein is CASSPRFEAKNIQYF. The CDR3 nucleotides read TGCGCCAGCAGCCCTCGGTTTGAAGCCAAAAACATTCAGTACTTC.

V is TRBV6-9 and J is TRBJ2-7; 9 nucleotides line up with TRBD2. The CDR3 has 14 residues. The V and J ends lost 9 bases and 5 bases, in that order; junction bases with no gene match: 11. Looked up from germline, CDR1 is MNHGY and CDR2 is SVAAGI. The CDR3 reads CARLLAGSGDEQYF. In nucleotides, the CDR3 is TGTGCCAGGCTGCTAGCGGGATCCGGCGACGAGCAGTACTTC.

The chain combines TRBV7-8 with TRBJ2-1; 9 bases are shared with TRBD2. V shed 2 bases and J 1 base; nucleotides not matched to a gene: 3. This CDR3 region has 16 residues. Germline V CDR1 and CDR2: SGHVS, FQNEAQ. In DNA form, the CDR3 reads TGTGCCAGCAGCTTATATAGCGGGAGTTCCTACAATGAGCAGTTCTTC. It is translated as CASSLYSGSSYNEQFF.

The chain couples TRBV2 to TRBJ1-2; tentative D call: TRBD1 (5 bases). Germline V gives CDR1 SNHLY, CDR2 FYNNEI. This CDR3 contains 14 residues. V was shortened by 3 bases and J by 8 bases, with 16 bases between the two germline ends. CDR3 protein: CASSDRAPGGGYTF. The CDR3 region has the DNA TGTGCCAGCAGTGACAGGGCCCCGGGCGGCGGCTACACCTTC.

As DNA, the CDR3 is TGTGCCAGCAGGGCCGGGACAGGGTACTCACCCCTCCACTTT. Its translation: CASRAGTGYSPLHF. The chain has TRBV6-4 and TRBJ1-6; 9 bases are a match to TRBD1. The CDR3 is made up of 14 amino acids. V lost 6 bases, J lost 10 bases, and 7 bases stayed unmatched. CDR1 MRHNA and CDR2 SNTAGT come from the germline V gene.

A single count supports this clone. The V call is TRBV19, the J call TRBJ1-1, with a possible D match to TRBD1 (5 bases). CDR1 is LNHDA, CDR2 SQIVND, per germline (reference sequence). This CDR3 comprises 15 residues. Trimming removed 10 bases at V and 0 bases at J, with 18 bases between. The CDR3 region is CATLPPQGVNTEAFF. CDR3 in DNA: TGTGCCACATTACCCCCCCAGGGCGTGAACACTGAAGCTTTCTTT.

The V and J genes are TRBV5-1 and TRBJ1-3; D might be TRBD1 (5 bases). CDR1 is SGHRS and CDR2 is YFSETQ in the germline V gene. This CDR3 comprises 15 residues. With 4 bases removed from V and 2 bases from J, the gap between germline ends came to 13 bases. The CDR3 loop is CASSPQGLTGNTIYF. The CDR3 nucleotides read TGCGCCAGCAGCCCTCAGGGACTGACTGGAAACACCATATATTTT. Full variable domain (rest looked up from reference TRBV5-1 and TRBJ1-3): KAGVTQTPRYLIKTRGQQVTLSCSPISGHRSVSWYQQTPGQGLQFLFEYFSETQRNKGNFPGRFSGRQFSNSRSEMNVSTLELGDSALYLCASSPQGLTGNTIYFGEGSWLTVV.

This chain connects TRBV7-2 to TRBJ2-3, with TRBD1 identical over 9 bases. Per the germline V gene, CDR1 is SGHTA and CDR2 is FQGNSA. The CDR3 is made up of 15 amino acids. Trimming took 7 bases from V and 0 from J; bases not matched to a gene: 5. The CDR3: CASMPGTGSTDTQYF. For the CDR3, the DNA is TGTGCCAGCATGCCCGGGACAGGGAGCACAGATACGCAGTATTTT. Using reference TRBV7-2 and TRBJ2-3 for the parts outside the CDR3, the full variable domain is GAGVSQSPSNKVTEKGKDVELRCDPISGHTALYWYRQSLGQGLEFLIYFQGNSAPDKSGLPSDRFSAERTGGSVSTLTIQRTQQEDSAVYLCASMPGTGSTDTQYFGPGTRLTVL.

The CDR3 DNA follows: TGTGCCAGCAGTTTCCCGGGACAGGTGCGACGGGCCGGGGAGCTGTTTTTT. Encoded protein: CASSFPGQVRRAGELFF. V usage is TRBV28 and J usage is TRBJ2-2, with 8 bases matching TRBD1. CDR3 size: 17 residues. Germline lookup yields CDR1 MDHEN and CDR2 SYDVKM. J was trimmed by 6 bases and V by 3 bases; bases with no gene match: 12. The whole variable domain, filled in from reference TRBV28 and TRBJ2-2, reads DVKVTQSSRYLVKRTGEKVFLECVQDMDHENMFWYRQDPGLGLRLIYFSYDVKMKEKGDIPEGYSVSREKKERFSLILESASTNQTSMYLCASSFPGQVRRAGELFFGEGSRLTVL.

In its sample, this clone was seen once. The chain uses TRBV29-1 and TRBJ2-5; no definite D call. Germline V gene data show CDR1 as SQVTM and CDR2 as ANQGSEA. The length of the CDR3 is 10 residues. Trimming took 4 bases from V and 5 from J, leaving 5 bases between them. The CDR3 nucleotides are TGCAGCGTTGGTCTCGAGACCCAGTACTTC. It translates to CSVGLETQYF.

The chain couples TRBV5-1 to TRBJ2-7, with 9 bases that match TRBD2. Trimming at V came to 4 bases and at J to 3 bases, leaving 14 bases not matched to a gene. Germline CDR1 and CDR2: SGHRS and YFSETQ. This CDR3 comprises 17 residues. The CDR3 sequence: CASSPGALAGTIYEQYF. The DNA of the CDR3 is TGCGCCAGCAGCCCCGGGGCCCTAGCGGGAACTATCTACGAGCAGTACTTC.

J is TRBJ2-3 and V is TRBV7-2; weak D call: TRBD1 (6 bases). V lost 4 bases and J 0 bases, leaving 17 bases between the germline ends. The CDR3 sequence is 17 residues long. The germline V gene encodes CDR1 SGHTA and CDR2 FQGNSA. CDR3 DNA sequence: TGTGCCAGCAGCTGGGTTGGGGGCCTCACTAGCACAGATACGCAGTATTTT. It specifies CASSWVGGLTSTDTQYF.

The V and J genes are TRBV19 and TRBJ1-1; 7 positions agree with TRBD1. The CDR3 consists of 13 residues. CDR1 is LNHDA and CDR2 is SQIVND in the germline V gene (reference sequence). After removal of 4 bases from V and 3 bases from J, the junction contained 2 bases not matched to a gene. CDR3 nucleotide sequence: TGTGCCAGTAGTAGTACAGGGGACACTGAAGCTTTCTTT. Its protein is CASSSTGDTEAFF.

V and J are TRBV5-4 and TRBJ1-4; 10 bases match TRBD1. Germline CDR1 is SGHNT and CDR2 is YYREEE (reference sequence). The CDR3 is 15 residues long. V trimming: 4 bases; J trimming: 7 bases; junction bases outside the gene matches: 7. CDR3 amino acids: CASSEGDRGGEKLFF. CDR3 nucleotide sequence: TGTGCCAGCAGCGAAGGGGACAGGGGCGGTGAAAAACTGTTTTTT.